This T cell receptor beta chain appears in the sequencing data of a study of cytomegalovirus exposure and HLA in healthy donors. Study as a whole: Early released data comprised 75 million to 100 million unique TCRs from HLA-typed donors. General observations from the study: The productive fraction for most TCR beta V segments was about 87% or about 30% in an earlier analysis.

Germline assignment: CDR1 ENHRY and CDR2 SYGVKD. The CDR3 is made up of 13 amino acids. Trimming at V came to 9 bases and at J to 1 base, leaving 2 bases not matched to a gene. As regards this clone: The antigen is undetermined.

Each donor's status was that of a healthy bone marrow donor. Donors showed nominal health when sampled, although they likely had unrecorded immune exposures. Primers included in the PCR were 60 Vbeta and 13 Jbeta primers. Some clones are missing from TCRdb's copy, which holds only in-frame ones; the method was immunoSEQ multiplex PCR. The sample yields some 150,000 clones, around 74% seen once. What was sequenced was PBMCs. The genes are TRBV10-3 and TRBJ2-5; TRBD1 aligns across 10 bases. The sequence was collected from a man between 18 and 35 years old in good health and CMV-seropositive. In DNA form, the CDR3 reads TGTGCCATGGGACAGGGGACCCAAGAGACCCAGTACTTC. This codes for CAMGQGTQETQYF.